A single sample gave rise to the 31 T cell receptor beta chains below, sequenced in a study of blood T cells in healthy people across ages. Combining a sample-barcoded 5' primer with a J-beta primer mix, a second PCR ran for about 6 to 12 cycles. Using its own MiXCR run on the 5' RACE reads, TCRdb lists one record per CDR3 protein. The sample includes around 1.5 million distinct CDR3 sequences, around 39% seen only once; the top ten take under 8%. Sequenced input: blood. The receptors were gathered from a young woman in good health.

This chain joins TRBV4-1 and TRBJ2-1, with D uncertain. The CDR3 contains 16 residues. Trimming took off 0 bases at V and 0 bases at J, with 9 bases between the two ends. CDR1 MGHRA and CDR2 YSYEKL come from the germline V gene. The CDR3 loop is CASSQEYGVSYNEQFF. In nucleotides, the CDR3 is TGCGCCAGCAGCCAAGAATATGGCGTCTCCTACAATGAGCAGTTCTTC.

A few counts support this clonotype. This chain uses TRBV5-6 with TRBJ2-5, with 13 bases matching TRBD2. The J call may be faulty, since TRBJ2-7 better matches the DNA end. This CDR3 region has 16 residues. Germline loops: CDR1 SGHDT, CDR2 YYEEEE. CDR3 loop: CASSLTGLAGVGEQYF. The DNA of the CDR3 is TGTGCCAGCAGCCTTACCGGACTAGCGGGAGTAGGCGAGCAGTACTTC.

V and J are TRBV14 and TRBJ2-6; D is undetermined. Trimming took off 0 bases at V and 12 bases at J, with 21 bases between the two ends. Germline V gives CDR1 SGHDN, CDR2 FVKESK. There are 17 residues in the CDR3. Written as DNA, the CDR3 is TGTGCCAGCAGCCAAGAACCGCGGACGGTCCCCCATGGCGTCCTGACTTTC. Translated: CASSQEPRTVPHGVLTF.

The chain uses TRBV7-2 and TRBJ2-1, with TRBD1 as a possible D gene (5 bases). This CDR3 has 13 amino acids. Trimming removed 1 base from V and 12 bases from J, with 13 bases in between. Germline CDR1 SGHTA, CDR2 FQGNSA. The DNA for the CDR3 is TGTGCCAGCAGCTTAGGGGCCAGGGCTGGGCAGTTCTTC. This gives the protein CASSLGARAGQFF. Full variable domain (outside the CDR3, taken from reference TRBV7-2 and TRBJ2-1): GAGVSQSPSNKVTEKGKDVELRCDPISGHTALYWYRQSLGQGLEFLIYFQGNSAPDKSGLPSDRFSAERTGGSVSTLTIQRTQQEDSAVYLCASSLGARAGQFFGPGTRLTVL.

The V and J genes are TRBV5-1 and TRBJ2-5; D is undetermined. Trimming cost V 6 bases and J 1 base, with 10 bases left between them. CDR3 size: 13 residues. Per germline, CDR1 SGHRS and CDR2 YFSETQ. The CDR3 is CASKEGFQETQYF. As DNA, the CDR3 is TGCGCCAGCAAGGAAGGGTTCCAAGAGACCCAGTACTTC.

This clonotype showed up just a few times. The chain links TRBV20-1 to TRBJ1-1, with D perhaps TRBD1 (5 bases). The CDR3 totals 13 residues. Germline V gene data show CDR1 as DFQATT and CDR2 as SNEGSKA (reference sequence). The V and J ends lost 6 bases and 1 base respectively, with 12 bases between them. The CDR3 nucleotides are TGCAGTGCACCGGGGGTATGGAACACTGAAGCTTTCTTT. Residues: CSAPGVWNTEAFF.

The chain links TRBV5-1 to TRBJ2-5; 8 nucleotides agree with TRBD2. With 2 bases clipped from V and 3 bases from J, the junction kept 9 bases outside the gene matches. The CDR3 is 16 amino acids. Germline-derived CDR1 and CDR2 are SGHRS and YFSETQ. The CDR3 here is CASSLLAGNLEETQYF. The CDR3, as DNA: TGCGCCAGCAGCTTATTAGCGGGAAACTTGGAAGAGACCCAGTACTTC.

The chain couples TRBV5-5 to TRBJ1-2, with 11 bases that match TRBD1. Trimming removed 4 bases from V and 2 bases from J; junction bases left unmatched: 4. CDR3 length: 15 amino acids. The germline CDR1 and CDR2 sequences are SGHKS and YYEKEE (reference sequence). This CDR3 reads CASSDWTGGNYGYTF. The CDR3 bases are TGTGCCAGCAGCGATTGGACAGGGGGCAACTATGGCTACACCTTC.

The rearrangement uses TRBV12-3 or TRBV12-4 and TRBJ2-1; no reliable D call. The V end lost 1 base, the J end lost 10 bases, and 23 bases lay between the germline ends. The CDR3 spans 17 residues. CDR3 amino acids: CASSLVGRWAPSYEQFF. In nucleotides, the CDR3 is TGTGCCAGCAGTTTAGTAGGTCGGTGGGCCCCCTCCTACGAGCAGTTCTTC.

The V gene is TRBV10-3, the J gene TRBJ1-2; no firm D call. The length of the CDR3 is 13 residues. Germline loops: CDR1 ENHRY, CDR2 SYGVKD. Trimming pared 0 bases from V and 8 bases from J, leaving 10 bases between. The CDR3, as DNA: TGTGCCATCAGTGAGTCCCTTCTATGGGGCTACACCTTC. Protein product: CAISESLLWGYTF.

The genes are TRBV4-1 and TRBJ2-7, with TRBD2 identical over 8 bases. Germline CDR1 is MGHRA and CDR2 is YSYEKL. J gave up 7 bases and V 4 bases, and 18 bases lay outside the gene matches. The CDR3 contains 17 residues. CDR3 DNA sequence: TGCGCCAGCAGCCGAGGGACTAGTCCTTTTTTCCCTAATGAGCAGTACTTC. This gives the protein CASSRGTSPFFPNEQYF.

V usage is TRBV12-3 or TRBV12-4 and J usage is TRBJ2-7; 11 nucleotides match TRBD2. The ends lost 4 bases at V and 7 bases at J; junction bases unmatched: 12. The CDR3 runs to 16 residues. The CDR3 DNA reads as TGTGCCAGCAGTTACGATCTAGCGGGGGGCCAGAGTGAGCAGTACTTC. Its protein product is CASSYDLAGGQSEQYF.

The chain employs TRBV29-1 and TRBJ2-3; the D gene is possibly TRBD2 (7 bases). The V end was cut by 2 bases, the J end by 8 bases, with 8 bases between. The CDR3 extends over 11 amino acids. Germline CDR1 and CDR2: SQVTM and ANQGSEA. In DNA, the CDR3 is TGCAGCGTTGAAAGGGGGGGTACGCAGTATTTT. This translates into CSVERGGTQYF.

This clonotype has a handful of counts. This chain joins TRBV12-3 or TRBV12-4 and TRBJ2-1, with 8 bases matching TRBD2. The CDR3 spans 13 residues. V was pared by 7 bases and J by 8 bases, with 7 bases of the junction left unmatched. CDR3 residues: CASTLSGNDEQFF. CDR3 nucleotides: TGTGCCAGCACTCTTAGCGGGAACGATGAGCAGTTCTTC.

This chain joins TRBV10-3 and TRBJ2-3; TRBD1 agrees at 8 bases. Looked up from germline, CDR1 is ENHRY and CDR2 is SYGVKD. V gave up 10 bases and J gave up 9 bases; unmatched junction bases: 12. This CDR3 is built from 13 residues. DNA of the CDR3: TGTGCCACCTGGGACAGGCGACTAAGGACGCAGTATTTT. Protein product: CATWDRRLRTQYF.

A few counts support this clonotype. In DNA form, the CDR3 reads TGCGCCAGCAGCCGAGACGCTGGGGCTGGGGAGACCCAGTACTTC. Translated: CASSRDAGAGETQYF. This sequence joins TRBV4-1 and TRBJ2-5, with D perhaps matching TRBD1 (5 bases). This CDR3 spans 15 amino acids. The germline V gene has CDR1 MGHRA and CDR2 YSYEKL. Trimming removed 4 bases at V and 5 bases at J, with 17 bases between.

The V and J genes are TRBV20-1 and TRBJ1-1, with unresolved D. CDR1 is DFQATT, CDR2 SNEGSKA, per germline (reference sequence). Trimming took 0 bases from V and 4 from J, leaving 12 bases between them. The CDR3 contains 14 residues. CDR3 region: CSARDGPAGTEAFF. The CDR3 region has the DNA TGCAGTGCTAGAGATGGCCCGGCCGGCACTGAAGCTTTCTTT.

This clonotype showed up just a few times. The chain is built from TRBV2 and TRBJ2-5, with D possibly being TRBD2 (5 bases). CDR1 and CDR2 from the germline V gene are SNHLY and FYNNEI. This CDR3 has 12 amino acids. Trimming took off 4 bases at V and 4 bases at J, with 7 bases between the two ends. CDR3 region: CASSGRLETQYF. In DNA, the CDR3 is TGTGCCAGCAGTGGGAGGTTAGAGACCCAGTACTTC.

The rearrangement uses TRBV4-1 and TRBJ2-2; 10 bases match TRBD2. This CDR3 spans 18 amino acids. Germline values: CDR1 MGHRA, CDR2 YSYEKL. The J segment lost 5 bases and the V segment lost 4 bases, leaving 13 bases of the junction unmatched. The DNA of the CDR3 is TGCGCCAGCAGCCTGGGGCGGCTAGCGGGGGAGCTTACCGGGGAGCTGTTTTTT. Translation: CASSLGRLAGELTGELFF.

This clonotype was found once. The chain joins TRBV6-6 to TRBJ2-5; D not certain. The J call may be wrong; the DNA end is better matched by TRBJ2-7. The CDR3 runs to 13 residues. Germline CDR1 MNHNY, CDR2 SVGAGI (reference sequence). CDR3 bases: TGTGCCAGCAGCCACGTCGGTCGCGACGAGCAGTACTTC. Residues: CASSHVGRDEQYF.

A note on this clonotype: The junction differs from germline at one of its ends, possibly a read error. The genes are TRBV7-9 and TRBJ1-1; maybe TRBD1 (5 bases). Germline values: CDR1 SEHNR, CDR2 FQNEAQ (reference sequence). CDR3 length: 14 amino acids. CDR3 residues: CASSLGQLNSEAFF. CDR3 DNA: TGTGCCAGCAGTTTGGGGCAATTGAACTCTGAAGCTTTCTTT.

The V call is TRBV12-3 or TRBV12-4, the J call TRBJ2-5; no definite D call. CDR3 length: 13 amino acids. Trimming removed 5 bases at V and 5 bases at J, with 12 bases between. CDR3 coding DNA: TGTGCCAGCAGTCCATCTAGAAGGGAGACCCAGTACTTC. This codes for CASSPSRRETQYF.

A few counts support this clonotype. The V gene is TRBV7-2, the J gene TRBJ2-1; 12 bases match TRBD2. With 2 bases clipped from V and 6 bases from J, the junction kept 5 bases outside the gene matches. This CDR3 comprises 16 residues. Germline assignment: CDR1 SGHTA and CDR2 FQGNSA. The DNA of the CDR3 is TGTGCCAGCAGCTTACAAGGGACTAGCGGGTCCAATGAGCAGTTCTTC. Translation gives CASSLQGTSGSNEQFF.

This chain uses TRBV21-1 with TRBJ2-3; the listed D gene, TRBD1, was not tested against the DNA. TRBV21-1 is marked as a pseudogene. The CDR3 spans 18 residues. The CDR3 DNA reads TGTGCCAGCAGCAAACCGGGGCGACAGGGATCCTCCGGGGATACGCAGTATTTT. Amino acid sequence: CASSKPGRQGSSGDTQYF.

This chain uses TRBV20-1 with TRBJ2-3; a possible D gene is TRBD2 (6 bases). V gave up 6 bases and J gave up 0 bases, with 13 bases separating them. This CDR3 spans 14 amino acids. Germline CDR1 DFQATT, CDR2 SNEGSKA (reference sequence). The DNA for the CDR3 is TGCAGTGCGCTTCGGGGGACTAGCACAGATACGCAGTATTTT. Encoded protein: CSALRGTSTDTQYF.

The rearrangement joins TRBV5-1 to TRBJ2-1; possibly TRBD1 or TRBD2 for D (5 bases each). CDR3 length: 14 amino acids. V shed 0 bases and J shed 11 bases, with 15 bases lying between them. CDR1 is SGHRS and CDR2 is YFSETQ in the germline V gene. The CDR3 loop is CASSLDGRGLKQFF. CDR3 DNA: TGCGCCAGCAGCTTGGACGGACGGGGCTTGAAGCAGTTCTTC. The variable domain in full, with the rest retrieved from reference TRBV5-1 and TRBJ2-1, is KAGVTQTPRYLIKTRGQQVTLSCSPISGHRSVSWYQQTPGQGLQFLFEYFSETQRNKGNFPGRFSGRQFSNSRSEMNVSTLELGDSALYLCASSLDGRGLKQFFGPGTRLTVL.

V and J are TRBV12-3 or TRBV12-4 and TRBJ1-5; D might be TRBD1 (5 bases). The ends were cut back, 1 base at V and 11 bases at J, with 15 bases in the middle. The CDR3 is 14 amino acids. The CDR3 sequence: CASSLVSTWGAQHF. CDR3 nucleotide sequence: TGTGCCAGCAGTTTAGTATCGACCTGGGGGGCCCAGCATTTT.

This clonotype came up a few times. V is TRBV7-9 and J is TRBJ2-7; D uncertain. V lost 1 base, J lost 7 bases, and 14 bases lay in between. This CDR3 is built from 14 residues. Per germline, CDR1 SEHNR and CDR2 FQNEAQ (reference sequence). The CDR3 spells CASSLEAGGSEQYF. In DNA, the CDR3 is TGTGCCAGCAGCTTAGAGGCAGGCGGTAGTGAGCAGTACTTC.

In this sample, this clonotype turned up once. The CDR3 does not close with the conserved phenylalanine or tryptophan, likely indicating a read error. This chain joins TRBV10-3 and TRBJ1-1, with D uncertain. Per the germline V gene, CDR1 is ENHRY and CDR2 is SYGVKD. The CDR3 is 13 residues long. The V end was cut by 3 bases, the J end by 5 bases, with 10 bases between. The CDR3 region has the DNA TGTGCCATCAGTGACGGGATGGGAACTGAAGCTTTCCTT. This encodes CAISDGMGTEAFL.

A single count supports this clonotype. V gene TRBV12-5 combines with J gene TRBJ2-3; 7 bases agree with TRBD2. V was clipped by 3 bases and J by 4 bases; unmatched bases: 4. Germline V gene data show CDR1 as LGHNT and CDR2 as FRNRAP. This CDR3 has 14 amino acids. The CDR3 loop is CASGLSGAADTQYF. CDR3 bases: TGTGCTAGTGGTTTAAGCGGGGCCGCAGATACGCAGTATTTT.

There are a few counts of this clonotype. This sequence joins TRBV24-1 and TRBJ1-1, with a tentative D call TRBD1 (5 bases). This CDR3 region has 13 residues. V lost 3 bases and J 7 bases, leaving 11 bases between the germline ends. CDR1 and CDR2 from the germline V gene are KGHDR and SFDVKD. The CDR3, as DNA: TGTGCCACCAGTGATGGGAACAGGATTGAAGCTTTCTTT. Encoded protein: CATSDGNRIEAFF.